A single sample is the source of the 23 T cell receptor beta chains below, sequenced in a study of CD8+ T cells in alopecia areata. Treatment here: oral pan-JAK inhibitor, 5-10 mg twice daily. cDNA serving as the sequencing template came from extracted, reverse transcribed RNA. Generated by immunoSEQ multiplex PCR, the TCRdb table keeps only in-frame clones and is missing some. The sample includes around 97,000 clones, about nine tenths of them seen just once. The sequencing used CD8+ T cells sorted from blood, collected at approximately week 30, from a patient treated with tofacitinib. These receptors were obtained from a human donor with alopecia areata.

The CDR3 loop is CASSEGQGSLGYEQYF. CDR3 in DNA: TGTGCCAGCAGTGAGGGACAGGGCTCTCTCGGTTACGAGCAGTACTTC. The chain employs TRBV6-1 and TRBJ2-7; TRBD1 matches 9 bases. After removal of 3 bases from V and 4 bases from J, the junction contained 10 bases not matched to a gene. The germline CDR1 and CDR2 sequences are MNHNS and SASEGT. This CDR3 is 16 amino acids long.

The chain links TRBV5-1 to TRBJ1-1; D gene unclear. This CDR3 has 13 amino acids. From germline, CDR1 is SGHRS and CDR2 YFSETQ. The V end lost 4 bases, the J end lost 8 bases, and 15 bases lay between the germline ends. The DNA of the CDR3 is TGCGCCAGCAGCCCCTGGGTATCCCAGGAAGCTTTCTTT. Translating it yields CASSPWVSQEAFF.

The rearrangement links TRBV29-1 to TRBJ2-1; TRBD2 matches at 7 bases. The junction had 10 bases not matched to a gene; V was cut back by 3 bases and J by 2 bases. The CDR3 is made up of 16 amino acids. Germline CDR1 reads SQVTM; CDR2 reads ANQGSEA. CDR3 region: CSVDDLTSFPYNEQFF. For the CDR3, the DNA is TGCAGCGTTGATGACTTGACTAGCTTCCCCTACAATGAGCAGTTCTTC.

The V and J genes are TRBV6-5 and TRBJ2-3; D may correspond to TRBD1 or TRBD2 (6 bases each). This CDR3 has 14 residues. Germline values: CDR1 MNHEY, CDR2 SVGAGI. Trimming left V 8 bases short and J 4 bases short, with 16 bases between. This chain's CDR3 is CASGGGLTPDTQYF. The DNA of the CDR3 is TGTGCCAGCGGAGGGGGGCTAACCCCAGATACGCAGTATTTT.

This clone has a handful of counts. V is TRBV11-2 and J is TRBJ2-3, with TRBD2 as a possible D gene (5 bases). V was cut by 6 bases and J by 2 bases, with 15 bases left in between. This CDR3 contains 15 residues. The germline CDR1 and CDR2 sequences are SGHAT and FQNNGV. CDR3 DNA sequence: TGTGCCAGCAGTTCGGCGGACTTCTACACAGATACGCAGTATTTT. Encoded protein: CASSSADFYTDTQYF.

V is TRBV27 and J is TRBJ1-5; D unclear. V dropped 6 bases and J dropped 0 bases, with 12 bases sitting between them. The CDR3 loop spans 15 amino acids. Germline V lookup: CDR1 MNHEY, CDR2 SMNVEV (reference sequence). The CDR3 loop reads CASSWDLRSNQPQHF. Here the CDR3 DNA reads TGTGCCAGCAGCTGGGATCTCCGTAGCAATCAGCCCCAGCATTTT.

The chain links TRBV7-8 to TRBJ2-1; 7 bases line up with TRBD2. There are 15 residues in the CDR3. V lost 8 bases and J lost 0; bases outside the gene matches: 7. CDR1 is SGHVS and CDR2 is FQNEAQ in the germline V gene. As DNA, the CDR3 is TGTGCCAGCCGGGGCCGGACTAGCTCCTACAATGAGCAGTTCTTC. Its protein is CASRGRTSSYNEQFF.

The genes are TRBV27 and TRBJ2-5; no clear D gene. CDR3 length equals 13 residues. V lost 5 bases, J lost 4 bases, and 11 bases lay in between. The germline CDR1 and CDR2 sequences are MNHEY and SMNVEV (reference sequence). This CDR3 reads CASSTLTAETQYF. The CDR3 DNA follows: TGTGCCAGCAGTACCCTGACCGCAGAGACCCAGTACTTC.

This chain connects TRBV4-1 to TRBJ2-5; D is uncertain. This CDR3 is 15 amino acids long. Germline V gene sequence: CDR1 MGHRA, CDR2 YSYEKL. V lost 1 base to trimming and J lost 2 bases, with 11 bases between them. The chain's CDR3 is CASSQGWAEQETQYF. The CDR3 DNA follows: TGCGCCAGCAGCCAAGGCTGGGCAGAACAAGAGACCCAGTACTTC.

The chain employs TRBV5-1 and TRBJ1-1, with TRBD1 as a possible D gene (6 bases). V gave up 2 bases and J gave up 4 bases, with 12 bases separating them. The CDR3 spans 14 residues. Looked up from germline, CDR1 is SGHRS and CDR2 is YFSETQ. DNA for the CDR3: TGCGCCAGCAGCTTAACAGGGCCGGGCACTGAAGCTTTCTTT. Translating it yields CASSLTGPGTEAFF. The entire variable domain, with the rest obtained from reference TRBV5-1 and TRBJ1-1, is as follows: KAGVTQTPRYLIKTRGQQVTLSCSPISGHRSVSWYQQTPGQGLQFLFEYFSETQRNKGNFPGRFSGRQFSNSRSEMNVSTLELGDSALYLCASSLTGPGTEAFFGQGTRLTVV.

CDR3: CASSETRRDYGYTF. The CDR3 coding sequence is TGTGCCAGCAGTGAGACTCGTAGGGACTATGGCTACACCTTC. V gene TRBV25-1 combines with J gene TRBJ1-2; D is unresolved. The CDR3 totals 14 residues. V was shortened by 3 bases and J by 3 bases, with 11 bases between the two germline ends. From germline, CDR1 is MGHDK and CDR2 SYGVNS.

The genes are TRBV4-1 and TRBJ1-5; D gene uncertain. Trimming took off 1 base at V and 6 bases at J, with 4 bases between the two ends. Germline loops: CDR1 MGHRA, CDR2 YSYEKL. The CDR3 is 12 amino acids. The CDR3 coding sequence is TGCGCCAGCAGCCAAGGGGGTCAGCCCCAGCATTTT. Its translation: CASSQGGQPQHF.

The chain links TRBV29-1 to TRBJ2-2; TRBD1 might be the D (5 bases). Trimming shortened V by 5 bases and J by 4 bases, and 20 bases separated the two germline ends. The V gene's germline CDR1 is SQVTM and CDR2 ANQGSEA. The CDR3 runs to 16 residues. The CDR3 is CSVHLFGDRGTGELFF. The CDR3 DNA sequence: TGCAGCGTTCATCTCTTTGGGGATAGGGGCACCGGGGAGCTGTTTTTT.

The chain recombines TRBV6-1 with TRBJ2-4, with TRBD2 as a possible D gene (5 bases). Trimming shortened V by 1 base and J by 0 bases, and 16 bases separated the two germline ends. CDR1 and CDR2 from the germline V gene are MNHNS and SASEGT. CDR3 length: 18 amino acids. The CDR3 loop is CASSEDLGSWLAKNIQYF. The CDR3 DNA sequence: TGTGCCAGCAGTGAAGATCTAGGGAGTTGGCTAGCCAAAAACATTCAGTACTTC.

The chain couples TRBV19 to TRBJ1-3; TRBD1 matches at 8 bases. CDR1 is LNHDA and CDR2 is SQIVND in the germline V gene (reference sequence). The CDR3 extends over 17 amino acids. The CDR3 is CAKTNHGDRRSGNTIYF. The CDR3 nucleotides read TGTGCAAAAACAAACCACGGGGACAGGCGCTCTGGAAACACCATATATTTT.

This clone was detected once. The V gene is TRBV5-1, the J gene TRBJ2-1, with 10 positions matching TRBD1. Trimming at V came to 4 bases and at J to 7 bases, leaving 5 bases not matched to a gene. The germline gives CDR1 SGHRS, CDR2 YFSETQ. The CDR3 length is 14 residues. CDR3 residues: CASSPGTGVNEQFF. Written as DNA, the CDR3 is TGCGCCAGCAGCCCCGGGACAGGGGTAAATGAGCAGTTCTTC.

This rearrangement joins TRBV7-6 to TRBJ2-1, with D uncertain. V lost 5 bases and J lost 7, with 12 bases in between. Looked up from germline, CDR1 is SGHVS and CDR2 is FNYEAQ. This CDR3 has 13 residues. For the CDR3, the DNA is TGTGCCAGCAGCATAGAAGCATGGAATGAGCAGTTCTTC. It yields the protein CASSIEAWNEQFF.

The chain joins TRBV7-6 to TRBJ2-5, with 7 bases fitting TRBD2. With the DNA end fitting TRBJ2-7 better, the J assignment may be wrong. Germline values: CDR1 SGHVS, CDR2 FNYEAQ. The CDR3 is 14 amino acids. CDR3 residues: CASSEGREIGEQYF. Here the CDR3 DNA reads TGTGCCAGCAGTGAAGGGCGGGAGATTGGCGAGCAGTACTTC.

This clone was picked up a small number of times. This specimen includes other DNA sequences encoding the same CDR3. This chain joins TRBV29-1 and TRBJ1-1; D is ambiguous. The germline V gene encodes CDR1 SQVTM and CDR2 ANQGSEA. There are 11 residues in the CDR3. Deletions cut 1 base from V and 1 base from J, with 1 base between. CDR3 loop: CSVEGNTEAFF. CDR3 bases: TGCAGCGTTGAAGGGAACACTGAAGCTTTCTTT. Filled out from reference TRBV29-1 and TRBJ1-1, the complete variable domain reads SAVISQKPSRDICQRGTSLTIQCQVDSQVTMMFWYRQQPGQSLTLIATANQGSEATYESGFVIDKFPISRPNLTFSTLTVSNMSPEDSSIYLCSVEGNTEAFFGQGTRLTVV.

In regard to this clone: A read error may produce the germline difference seen at one junction end. The genes are TRBV5-1 and TRBJ2-3; 10 positions match TRBD1. Germline V gene lookup returns CDR1 SGHRS and CDR2 YFSETQ. This CDR3 is 15 amino acids long. DNA of the CDR3: TGCGCCAGCAGTTTGGGACAGGGGATGCCAGATACGCAGTATTTT. This codes for CASSLGQGMPDTQYF. The whole variable domain, remainder taken from reference TRBV5-1 and TRBJ2-3, is KAGVTQTPRYLIKTRGQQVTLSCSPISGHRSVSWYQQTPGQGLQFLFEYFSETQRNKGNFPGRFSGRQFSNSRSEMNVSTLELGDSALYLCASSLGQGMPDTQYFGPGTRLTVL.

V is TRBV19 and J is TRBJ2-2; D remains ambiguous. Germline V lookup: CDR1 LNHDA, CDR2 SQIVND (reference sequence). V lost 5 bases, J lost 3 bases, and 10 bases lay in between. The CDR3 consists of 14 residues. The CDR3 DNA sequence: TGTGCCAGTAGTCCATCGCGGTACACCGGGGAGCTGTTTTTT. This translates into CASSPSRYTGELFF.

The chain is built from TRBV7-2 and TRBJ1-1; D is undetermined. This CDR3 is built from 13 residues. Germline V gene sequence: CDR1 SGHTA, CDR2 FQGNSA. Trimming took 1 base from V and 5 from J, leaving 8 bases between them. CDR3 DNA: TGTGCCAGCAGCTTAGGTGTATCGACTGAAGCTTTCTTT. Translating it yields CASSLGVSTEAFF.

V gene TRBV4-2 combines with J gene TRBJ2-1; D not certain. Germline loops: CDR1 LGHNA, CDR2 YNFKEQ. The CDR3 has 12 residues. V was shortened by 1 base and J by 7 bases, with 5 bases between the two germline ends. This CDR3 is CASSQVGNEQFF. In DNA form, the CDR3 reads TGTGCCAGCAGCCAAGTCGGAAATGAGCAGTTCTTC.